This TCR beta chain was sequenced in a study of cytomegalovirus exposure and HLA in healthy donors. Overall study: The approximately 120 validation repertoires used the same platform as the 666 first-cohort repertoires, a later analysis reported. General observations from the study: Many donors carried some public TCRs, although rarity characterized most TCR sequences.

This table comes from immunoSEQ multiplex PCR, and its TCRdb copy is limited to in-frame clones, with some not included. The data hold about 160,000 clones, with 85% to 90% observed a single time. This CDR3 contains 17 residues. Germline CDR1 reads SEHNR; CDR2 reads FQNEAQ (reference sequence). V lost 5 bases and J lost 4; bases outside the gene matches: 6. The donors were part of the validation cohort, which consisted of some 120 subjects and was separate from the first cohort of hundreds of subjects. In the case of this clone: Its antigen is as yet unknown.

The TCR comes from a man younger than 35 in good health and CMV-seropositive. The chain carries TRBV7-9 and TRBJ2-3; 16 nucleotides agree with TRBD2. Sequencing used PBMCs. CDR3: CASSLLGLAGGSDTQYF. The CDR3 nucleotides read TGTGCCAGCAGCCTACTGGGACTAGCGGGAGGGTCAGATACGCAGTATTTT.